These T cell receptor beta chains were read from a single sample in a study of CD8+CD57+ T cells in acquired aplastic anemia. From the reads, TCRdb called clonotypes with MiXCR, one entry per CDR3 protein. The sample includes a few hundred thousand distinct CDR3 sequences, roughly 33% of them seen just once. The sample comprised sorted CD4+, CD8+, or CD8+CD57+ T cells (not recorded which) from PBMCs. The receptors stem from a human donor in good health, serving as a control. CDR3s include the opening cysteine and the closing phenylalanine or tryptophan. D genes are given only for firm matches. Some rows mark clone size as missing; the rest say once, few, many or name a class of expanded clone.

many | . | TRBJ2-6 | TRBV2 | TGTGCCAGCAGCAGGTATACTGGTGGGGCCAACGTCCTGACTTTC | CASSRYTGGANVLTF
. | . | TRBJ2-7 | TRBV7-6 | TGTGCCAGCAGCCTCAGGGGAGAGCAGTACTTC | CASSLRGEQYF
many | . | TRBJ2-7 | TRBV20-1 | TGCAGTGCGAACTCACAGAGGAACGAGCAGTACTTC | CSANSQRNEQYF
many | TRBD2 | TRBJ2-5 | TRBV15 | TGTGCCACCAGCAGAGATCGGTGGGGGAGGGTCCAGTACTTC | CATSRDRWGRVQYF
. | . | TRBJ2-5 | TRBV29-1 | TGCAGCGTTGTTTGGGCGGGGAGAGGGACCCAGTACTTC | CSVVWAGRGTQYF
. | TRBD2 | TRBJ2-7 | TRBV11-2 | TGTGCCAGCAGCAGCCCGAACCTAGCGGGGGGGCTCTACGAGCAGTACTTC | CASSSPNLAGGLYEQYF
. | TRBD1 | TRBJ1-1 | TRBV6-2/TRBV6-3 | TGTGCCAGCAGCTTGGGACAGGGGGGCACTGAAGCTCTCTTT | CASSLGQGGTEALF
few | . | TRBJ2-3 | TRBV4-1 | TGCGCCAGCAGCTCAAGAGGGCGTGAAGGCACAGATACGCAGTATTTT | CASSSRGREGTDTQYF
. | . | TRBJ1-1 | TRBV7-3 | TGTGCCAGTAAGTCAAGCCAGAACACTGAAGCTTTCTTT | CASKSSQNTEAFF
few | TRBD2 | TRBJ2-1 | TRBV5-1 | TGCGCCAGCAGCCCACGCACCCTGGGACTAGCGGGGGTGAATGAGCAGTTCTTC | CASSPRTLGLAGVNEQFF
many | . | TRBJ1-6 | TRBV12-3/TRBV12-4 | TGTGCCAGCAGTTTTAGCGGGCAGCGGAATTCACCCCTCCACTTT | CASSFSGQRNSPLHF